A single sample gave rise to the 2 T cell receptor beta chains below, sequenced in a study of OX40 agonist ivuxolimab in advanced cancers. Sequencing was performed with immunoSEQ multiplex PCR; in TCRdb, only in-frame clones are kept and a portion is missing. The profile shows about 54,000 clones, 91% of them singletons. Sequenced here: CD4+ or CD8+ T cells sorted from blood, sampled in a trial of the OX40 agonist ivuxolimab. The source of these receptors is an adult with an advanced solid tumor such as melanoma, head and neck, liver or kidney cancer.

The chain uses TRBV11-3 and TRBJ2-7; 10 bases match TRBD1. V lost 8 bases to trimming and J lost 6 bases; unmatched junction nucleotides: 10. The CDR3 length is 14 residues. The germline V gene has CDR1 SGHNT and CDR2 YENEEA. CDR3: CASGPGQGSSEQYF. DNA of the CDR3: TGTGCCAGCGGACCGGGACAGGGGAGTTCCGAGCAGTACTTC.

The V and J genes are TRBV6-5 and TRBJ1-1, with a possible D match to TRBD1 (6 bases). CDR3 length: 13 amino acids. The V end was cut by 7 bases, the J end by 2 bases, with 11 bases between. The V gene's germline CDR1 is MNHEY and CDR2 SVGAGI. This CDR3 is CASTTDSNTEAFF. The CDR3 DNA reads TGTGCCAGCACCACGGACAGTAACACTGAAGCTTTCTTT.